This TCR beta chain derives from a study of cytomegalovirus exposure and HLA in healthy donors. Overall study results and limits: It was reportedly the case that the classifier diagnosed cytomegalovirus status with high specificity and sensitivity. Being productive about 90% or about 30% of the time was typical of most TCR beta V segments in an earlier analysis. A later examination showed that TCR association rates differed by HLA locus, with DRB1 most and HLA-C fewest.

Comment on this clone: The target antigen is unknown.

Germline values: CDR1 GTSNPN, CDR2 SVGIG (reference sequence). The CDR3 length is 15 residues. Both 60 Vbeta primers and 13 Jbeta primers went into the PCR. TCRdb's table, derived via immunoSEQ multiplex PCR, lists solely in-frame clones and lacks some. The sample lists 300,000 or so clones; 84% were seen once. Sequencing was done on a sample of PBMCs. V and J are TRBV30 and TRBJ2-5; 8 bases map to TRBD2. Matching the DNA end better, TRBJ2-7 makes the J call doubtful. This receptor was identified in a woman in her forties in good health and CMV-seropositive. CDR3 sequence reads: CAWSDPGTRPYEQYF. CDR3 sequence (DNA): TGTGCCTGGAGTGATCCCGGGACTAGGCCCTACGAGCAGTACTTC.